The text below deals with one T cell receptor beta chain. In this sample, this clone turned up a few times. Its specific antigen is unknown. The input lacks base qualities; no much larger clone sits a single base away. The data were obtained in a study of cytomegalovirus exposure and HLA in healthy donors (dated by TCRdb to between 2016 and 2019). Regarding the research as a whole: In an earlier analysis of fewer than 750 of the donors, 276 Gb of sequence data and 90 million to 130 million unique TCR beta sequences from roughly 180 million T cells were reported. An early release covering more than 500 HLA-typed donors comprised around 300 gigabases of sequencing data and approximately 85 million unique TCR sequences. Among the roughly 410 genotyped donors, approximately 81% belonged to the genetic ancestry cluster associated with self-reported Caucasian donors. The aim of the study was to test whether cataloging public T cell receptors could identify signatures of past pathogen exposure. The T cell repertoires of 670 or so subjects were profiled by immunosequencing and related to cytomegalovirus serostatus. Along with the approximately 670-subject first cohort, a separate validation cohort of around 120 different subjects was used. To predict cytomegalovirus infection status, the study combined high-throughput TCR immunosequencing, statistical association of individual TCRs with disease status, and machine learning. A later analysis re-analyzed previously published TCR beta repertoires from 666 donors and added high-resolution HLA genotyping to study TCR occurrence patterns. Rather than using new phenotypic data, the later analysis identified candidate immune exposures from TCR beta sequences and from how often those sequences occurred across donors. In an earlier analysis of around 540 of the donors, high-throughput TCR beta sequencing was used to judge whether each TCR beta V gene segment behaved as functional or pseudogenic. Donor age, sex, ethnicity and CMV serostatus were collected together with the repertoire data. Genome-wide SNP genotypes for about 65% of the 666 donors were used in a later genetic analysis, which treated that subset as a discovery cohort. All discovery cohort repertoires had been generated using a single sequencing platform. Class I and class II HLA loci were covered by the typing at four-digit resolution. The number of donors typed differed by locus, with roughly 629-640 for A, B, C, DRB1 and DQB1, 522 for DQA1, approximately 570 for DPA1, and some 440 for DPB1. Five DR-DQ haplotypes were handled as single units for association and clustering, since linkage in the cohort was strong. Among a few hundred genotyped donors of the cohort, an average of 235,054 unique TCR beta nucleotide sequences were sequenced per donor, approximately 20% of them non-productive.

Overall study results and their limits: Linkage disequilibrium might explain the correlated functional status among segregating V segments, but an unknown experimental factor could not be ruled out. Three of the identified cytomegalovirus-associated TCR beta chains were confirmed in vitro to be specific for cytomegalovirus antigens. Approximately 16 rarely observed V segments, including chromosome 9 orphons, were excluded from the earlier analysis of about 500 of the donors because counts were too low. A total of 150 to 200 TCR beta chains were listed by the study as associated with cytomegalovirus. According to a later analysis, parvovirus B19, influenza, CMV and Epstein-Barr virus appeared linked to several top co-occurrence clusters. In a later analysis, the rate of TCR association differed among HLA loci, with DRB1 alleles having the most associated TCRs and HLA-C alleles having the fewest. A further reported finding was that TCR beta sequences accurately predicted the HLA-A and HLA-B alleles for most subjects in the first cohort. When HLA alleles, especially DR and DQ, strongly co-occurred, TCR associations were difficult to assign to individual alleles. In an earlier analysis of roughly 560 of the donors, most TCR beta V segments were observed in productive rearrangements about 87% or about 30% of the time, broadly matching IMGT annotations. V-gene and J-gene trimming of TCR beta chains was associated with a missense DCLRE1C variant in a later genetic analysis, and the association was replicated in an independent cohort. Because HLA typing was missing for some donors at each locus, association tests included only the typed subset. Specific HLA alleles were associated with 15,000 to 20,000 TCR beta sequences at a false discovery rate of 0.05 in a later analysis. While some public TCRs were present in many individuals, most TCR sequences turned up only very rarely across donors. A group of highly shared sequence variants was considered likely to be a technical artifact of the sequencing pipeline. The classifier was reported to diagnose cytomegalovirus status with high specificity and sensitivity in both the original cohort and the validation cohort. Most CMV-associated TCR beta chains appeared to be HLA-restricted in a later analysis, and the HLA associations seemed to be driven largely by CMV exposure. The presence/absence analyses assumed that sequencing depth was roughly uniform across donors, and that assumption may not be true. The cohort was sequenced for TCR beta chains only, and without alpha or paired-chain data the features that could be detected were limited. It was suggested by the authors that the approach could potentially be generalized to other disease states and immunological phenotypes. In a later analysis, HLA-associated TCR beta chains were found to be more clonally expanded and to have lower generation probabilities than equally common non-associated chains. Immune exposure information for the cohort was limited to CMV serostatus. Because the 87-base-pair reads could not distinguish some IMGT-functional V segments, including TRBV6-2 and TRBV6-3, those segments were excluded. A later genetic analysis reported fewer N-insertions in productive TCRs among donors in an Asian-associated ancestry cluster than the roughly 640-donor mean.

Libraries were made using the immunoSEQ multiplex PCR assay. A mixture of 60 forward primers for TCR Vbeta segments and 13 reverse primers for TCR Jbeta segments was used in the multiplex PCR. The CDR3 region of rearranged TCR beta genes was amplified from genomic DNA by a multiplex PCR assay. Amplified TCR beta libraries were sequenced as 87-base-pair reads on the Illumina HiSeq System. On the authors' methods: In a later analysis, about 80 million unique TCR beta chains were counted across the 500 to 850 repertoires, and about 9.9 million of these chains were shared by at least two donors. Raw reads were error-corrected and collapsed into unique sequences by a nearest-neighbor algorithm in which closely related sequences were merged to remove PCR and sequencing errors. To assign V, D and J gene segments, CDR3 sequences were aligned to IMGT reference sequences. For a sequence to be retained, a match of at least six nucleotides to both a V gene segment and a J gene segment was required. Rearrangements were classified as productive when the CDR3 lacked stop codons and remained in frame with V and J, and all other rearrangements were classified as non-productive. CDR3 was defined by IMGT convention, running from the second conserved V-encoded cysteine to the conserved J-encoded phenylalanine. In an earlier analysis of around 570 of the donors, sequences lacking an unambiguous match to a single V gene segment were excluded. An earlier analysis of 587 of the donors classified V segments as functional when productive rearrangements were above 56.7% and as segregating when the standard deviation between donors was above 5%. To diagnose cytomegalovirus status from the catalog of TCR beta chain sequences, a statistical classification framework was built. A later analysis assigned V and J genes by comparing TCR nucleotide sequences with IMGT/GENE-DB human TR gene sequences. In a later analysis, CDR3 sequences and most-parsimonious VDJ recombination scenarios were assigned using the TCRdist pipeline. In a later analysis, every TCR beta chain was defined by the combination of its CDR3 amino acid sequence and its V-gene family, and reads without a unique V-gene family were dropped. As a way to deal with suspected cross-contamination and a sequencing artifact, a later analysis dropped hundreds of nucleotide sequences that were highly shared and had low generation probability. In a later analysis, a clonal expansion index was calculated for each public chain from normalized within-repertoire ranks of inferred template counts. In a later analysis, generation probabilities were computed using a VDJ recombination model fitted to out-of-frame rearrangements, and the results were checked against IGoR. Hypergeometric tests were used in a later analysis to score TCR-TCR, TCR-HLA and TCR-CMV co-occurrence, with a repertoire-size bias correction applied to the TCR pairs. False discovery rates were estimated in a later analysis by permuting HLA or CMV assignments 20 times. In a later analysis, co-occurring TCRs were grouped using DBSCAN, with TCRdist sequence similarity added in when clustering inside HLA-allele-positive subsets. Co-occurrence clustering excluded repertoires with fewer than 30,000 or more than 120,000 public chains, plus five with anomalous nucleotide sharing. TCRdb took this table from immuneACCESS and kept in-frame rearrangements with V and J called. Such tables lack part of the clones; where checked against another copy, unresolved V genes explain under half of the gap, and the rest is unexplained. D and trimming come from the DNA, and the V and J calls and clone size come from that table. The sample table lists some 66,000 clones, about four fifths of them with a count of one. In total, the top ten clones hold around 2.9% of the sample.

V loses 1 base, J loses 1 base, and the germline ends lie 23 bases apart. The germline V gene supplies CDR1 MGHRA and CDR2 YSYEKL. The CDR3 has 20 amino acids, counting the end cysteine and phenylalanine. The kept DNA is CDR3 alone, 60 bases in frame from the first base. The cohort comprised 710 or so healthy bone marrow donors. At the time of sampling, all cohort members were nominally healthy, though unrecorded immune exposures were likely present. The donor was CMV seronegative and belonged to the group of approximately 320 seronegative cohort members. A peripheral blood sample was collected from each donor, and TCR beta sequencing was performed on peripheral blood mononuclear cells. Genomic DNA extraction from the blood cell samples was performed with the Qiagen DNeasy Blood Extraction Kit.

Sequenced material: PBMCs. The sequence is built from TRBV4-1 and TRBJ2-1; TRBD1 is possibly the D segment (6 matching bases). The receptor's source is a woman in her thirties in good health and CMV-seronegative. The bases read TGCGCCAGCAGCCAAGTGATAGGATTGACAGGCCGGTGGTCCTACAATGAGCAGTTCTTC. The translation is CASSQVIGLTGRWSYNEQFF.